The 30 T cell receptor beta chains reported below all come from one sample, sequenced in a study of CD8 T cells in Susac syndrome. An input of about 0.5 to 1 ug of RNA was subjected to reverse transcription using random hexamers. TCRdb re-derived calls from the immunoSEQ multiplex PCR reads in MiXCR, one entry per CDR3 protein. The sample records approximately 54,000 distinct CDR3 sequences, 95% being singletons. Sequences were obtained from CD8+ T cells from PBMCs. These receptors were obtained from a human donor with Susac syndrome.

The chain has TRBV13 and TRBJ2-3; D unresolved. CDR3 size: 12 residues. CDR1 is PRHDT and CDR2 is FYEKMQ in the germline V gene (reference sequence). Deletions cut 5 bases from V and 2 bases from J, with 5 bases between. The CDR3 loop reads CASSQATDTQYF. CDR3 bases: TGTGCCAGCAGCCAGGCCACAGATACGCAGTATTTT.

CDR3 region: CASSPDRGSYNEQFF. The CDR3 DNA is TGCGCCAGCAGCCCCGACAGGGGGTCCTACAATGAGCAGTTCTTC. The genes are TRBV4-3 and TRBJ2-1; 9 bases line up with TRBD1. The length of the CDR3 is 15 residues. The V gene's germline CDR1 is LGHNA and CDR2 YSLEER. Losses at the gene ends were 4 bases for V and 1 base for J; bases not matched to a gene: 2.

The chain couples TRBV15 to TRBJ2-5; D not resolved. V was shortened by 1 base and J by 4 bases, with 4 bases between the two germline ends. Germline V lookup: CDR1 LNHNV, CDR2 YYDKDF (reference sequence). The CDR3 loop spans 12 amino acids. This CDR3 is CATSRGTETQYF. As DNA, the CDR3 is TGTGCCACCAGCAGAGGGACAGAGACCCAGTACTTC.

The chain joins TRBV30 to TRBJ2-5; D is perhaps TRBD1 (5 bases). The CDR3 sequence is 13 residues long. V lost 4 bases, J lost 6 bases, and 15 bases lay in between. CDR1 is GTSNPN, CDR2 SVGIG, per germline (reference sequence). The CDR3 loop reads CAWNRLGRKTQYF. Written as DNA, the CDR3 is TGTGCCTGGAATCGGCTGGGGCGGAAGACCCAGTACTTC.

This clonotype was counted once. This chain joins TRBV12-3 or TRBV12-4 and TRBJ2-5; D is perhaps TRBD1 (6 bases). Deletions cut 4 bases from V and 0 bases from J, with 18 bases between. There are 17 residues in the CDR3. CDR3 nucleotide sequence: TGTGCCAGCAGTTCGCAACACCGGGACAACTACCAAGAGACCCAGTACTTC. Amino acids: CASSSQHRDNYQETQYF.

J is TRBJ2-1 and V is TRBV9, with D uncertain. CDR1 is SGDLS, CDR2 YYNGEE, per germline. V lost 7 bases, J lost 4 bases, and 30 bases lay in between. CDR3 length: 19 amino acids. The CDR3 region is CASGRNPRWDLPKYNEQFF. CDR3 DNA: TGTGCCAGCGGACGAAACCCACGTTGGGATCTCCCAAAATACAATGAGCAGTTCTTC. The variable domain in full, with the rest retrieved from reference TRBV9 and TRBJ2-1, is DSGVTQTPKHLITATGQRVTLRCSPRSGDLSVYWYQQSLDQGLQFLIQYYNGEERAKGNILERFSAQQFPDLHSELNLSSLELGDSALYFCASGRNPRWDLPKYNEQFFGPGTRLTVL.

The chain carries TRBV7-9 and TRBJ1-5; 9 bases fit TRBD1. The CDR3 totals 12 residues. Germline loops: CDR1 SEHNR, CDR2 FQNEAQ (reference sequence). DNA of the CDR3: TGTGCGACGGGACAGGGAAACCAGCCCCAGCATTTT. Translated: CATGQGNQPQHF.

This clonotype was counted a few times. The chain is built from TRBV9 and TRBJ2-1; 7 nucleotides match TRBD2. The CDR3 consists of 12 residues. V shed 0 bases, J shed 9 bases, and the junction held 0 bases outside the gene matches. CDR1 SGDLS and CDR2 YYNGEE come from the germline V gene. The CDR3, as DNA: TGTGCCAGCAGCGTAGGGGAGGGTGAGCAGTTCTTC. Protein: CASSVGEGEQFF. The variable domain in full, completed from reference TRBV9 and TRBJ2-1, reads DSGVTQTPKHLITATGQRVTLRCSPRSGDLSVYWYQQSLDQGLQFLIQYYNGEERAKGNILERFSAQQFPDLHSELNLSSLELGDSALYFCASSVGEGEQFFGPGTRLTVL.

The chain joins TRBV11-1 to TRBJ2-1; a possible D gene is TRBD1 (6 bases). The length of the CDR3 is 16 residues. The germline gives CDR1 SGHAT, CDR2 FQDESV (reference sequence). Trimming stripped 5 bases from V and 3 bases from J, with 17 bases between. The chain's CDR3 is CASSPYQSTGYNEQFF. CDR3 coding DNA: TGTGCCAGCAGCCCATACCAATCGACAGGCTACAATGAGCAGTTCTTC.

V usage is TRBV28 and J usage is TRBJ2-5; 7 nucleotides match TRBD1. Trimming removed 6 bases from V and 0 bases from J; junction bases left unmatched: 10. Germline lookup yields CDR1 MDHEN and CDR2 SYDVKM. CDR3 length: 16 amino acids. The CDR3 protein is CASSPGDSLYQETQYF. CDR3 coding DNA: TGTGCCAGCAGCCCCGGGGACAGCTTGTACCAAGAGACCCAGTACTTC.

The chain joins TRBV19 to TRBJ1-2; D unresolved. CDR1 and CDR2 (germline): LNHDA, SQIVND (reference sequence). Trimming removed 5 bases from V and 4 bases from J, with 8 bases in between. The CDR3 runs to 12 residues. This chain's CDR3 is CASSVWSYGYTF. CDR3 bases: TGTGCCAGTAGTGTCTGGAGCTATGGCTACACCTTC.

The J gene is TRBJ1-1, the V gene TRBV27; D is undetermined. The germline V and J ends were trimmed by 0 bases and 4 bases, with 6 bases remaining between them. This CDR3 is 13 amino acids long. The germline gives CDR1 MNHEY, CDR2 SMNVEV (reference sequence). The CDR3 spells CASSLSSSTEAFF. For the CDR3, the DNA is TGTGCCAGCAGTTTATCGAGTAGCACTGAAGCTTTCTTT.

This rearrangement joins TRBV5-1 to TRBJ2-7, with a weak D call TRBD2 (7 bases). The germline gives CDR1 SGHRS, CDR2 YFSETQ. The CDR3 sequence is 12 residues long. V lost 10 bases to trimming and J lost 7 bases, with 18 bases between them. This CDR3 reads CAGARRGQEQYF. The DNA of the CDR3 is TGCGCCGGCGCAAGGCGGGGGCAGGAGCAGTACTTC.

J is TRBJ1-2 and V is TRBV20-1; TRBD1 aligns across 10 bases. From germline, CDR1 is DFQATT and CDR2 SNEGSKA (reference sequence). Trimming cost V 4 bases and J 6 bases; bases outside gene matches: 14. The CDR3 has 16 amino acids. CDR3 coding DNA: TGCAGTGCTATCAAAATGGGACAGGGGATTATTAATGGCTACACCTTC. Translated: CSAIKMGQGIINGYTF.

The rearrangement joins TRBV9 to TRBJ2-5, with TRBD2 matching 10 bases. The CDR3 length is 15 residues. Germline V CDR1 and CDR2: SGDLS, YYNGEE. V was pared by 0 bases and J by 7 bases, with 6 bases of the junction left unmatched. This CDR3 is CASSVVSGGLWTQYF. Here the CDR3 DNA reads TGTGCCAGCAGCGTAGTTAGCGGGGGGTTGTGGACCCAGTACTTC.

The chain has TRBV30 and TRBJ2-7, with D hard to call. The CDR3 contains 12 residues. Looked up from germline, CDR1 is GTSNPN and CDR2 is SVGIG (reference sequence). The V end lost 2 bases, the J end lost 0 bases, and 5 bases lay between the germline ends. This CDR3 is CAWSSRSYEQYF. The CDR3 coding sequence is TGTGCCTGGAGTAGCCGCTCCTACGAGCAGTACTTC.

The chain links TRBV12-3 or TRBV12-4 to TRBJ2-4; D is undetermined. This CDR3 contains 13 residues. With 5 bases removed from V and 0 bases from J, the gap between germline ends came to 5 bases. The CDR3 here is CASSHQAKNIQYF. The CDR3 bases are TGTGCCAGCAGTCACCAAGCCAAAAACATTCAGTACTTC.

J is TRBJ1-1 and V is TRBV15, with D unresolved. CDR1 is LNHNV and CDR2 is YYDKDF in the germline V gene (reference sequence). V was shortened by 3 bases and J by 11 bases, with 16 bases between the two germline ends. The CDR3 is made up of 13 amino acids. CDR3 bases: TGTGCCACCAGCAGGGATGGTGCTGATACGGCTTTCTTT. Its translation: CATSRDGADTAFF.

The CDR3 loop is CASSQEISSGLAYGYTF. The CDR3 DNA sequence: TGTGCCAGCAGCCAAGAGATCTCGTCTGGACTCGCCTATGGCTACACCTTC. V usage is TRBV4-2 and J usage is TRBJ1-2, with D uncertain. The germline V gene has CDR1 LGHNA and CDR2 YNFKEQ. The CDR3 has 17 amino acids. V gave up 0 bases and J gave up 4 bases, with 18 bases separating them.

The genes are TRBV9 and TRBJ1-6; 9 nucleotides agree with TRBD1. V dropped 2 bases and J dropped 10; count of bases not matched to a gene: 10. Germline V gene lookup returns CDR1 SGDLS and CDR2 YYNGEE. The CDR3 runs to 16 residues. CDR3 in amino acids: CASSVSGTGLESPLHF. The CDR3 DNA reads as TGTGCCAGCAGCGTTTCCGGGACAGGGTTAGAGTCACCCCTCCACTTT.

The chain links TRBV20-1 to TRBJ1-4; D perhaps matches TRBD1 (5 bases). The ends were cut back, 4 bases at V and 8 bases at J, with 8 bases in the middle. The CDR3 totals 11 residues. Germline V gene lookup returns CDR1 DFQATT and CDR2 SNEGSKA (reference sequence). This chain's CDR3 is CSATEGEKLFF. In DNA form, the CDR3 reads TGCAGTGCTACGGAGGGGGAAAAACTGTTTTTT.

The chain uses TRBV7-9 and TRBJ2-5, with 10 bases matching TRBD1. Looked up from germline, CDR1 is SEHNR and CDR2 is FQNEAQ (reference sequence). CDR3 length: 13 amino acids. Trimming took 5 bases from V and 4 from J; bases not matched to a gene: 1. This CDR3 reads CASSRTGGETQYF. The CDR3 DNA sequence: TGTGCCAGCAGCCGGACAGGGGGAGAGACCCAGTACTTC.

The rearrangement joins TRBV7-3 to TRBJ2-1, with D possibly being TRBD1 (6 bases). The V and J ends lost 5 bases and 2 bases respectively, with 13 bases between them. The CDR3 is made up of 15 amino acids. In germline, CDR1 is SGHTA, CDR2 FQGTGA. The CDR3 DNA is TGTGCCAGCAGCCTCGCCCAGGGGACCTACAATGAGCAGTTCTTC. Amino acids: CASSLAQGTYNEQFF.

The chain is built from TRBV15 and TRBJ1-2; D uncertain. V lost 0 bases, J lost 5 bases, and 16 bases lay in between. Germline V gives CDR1 LNHNV, CDR2 YYDKDF (reference sequence). The CDR3 sequence is 16 residues long. The CDR3 here is CATSRDYAISQYGYTF. CDR3 in DNA: TGTGCCACCAGCAGAGATTATGCGATTTCGCAATATGGCTACACCTTC. The full variable domain, with the rest looked up from reference TRBV15 and TRBJ1-2, is DAMVIQNPRYQVTQFGKPVTLSCSQTLNHNVMYWYQQKSSQAPKLLFHYYDKDFNNEADTPDNFQSRRPNTSFCFLDIRSPGLGDTAMYLCATSRDYAISQYGYTFGSGTRLTVV.

This chain connects TRBV15 to TRBJ1-4; the match to TRBD1 covers 11 bases. The CDR3 runs 17 residues. CDR1 and CDR2 from the germline V gene are LNHNV and YYDKDF (reference sequence). The V and J ends lost 0 bases and 6 bases, in that order; junction bases with no gene match: 6. The CDR3 nucleotides read TGTGCCACCAGCAGAGATCTCGGACAGGGGGCTGATGAAAAACTGTTTTTT. Its translation: CATSRDLGQGADEKLFF.

The chain employs TRBV24-1 and TRBJ2-5, with TRBD1 identical over 7 bases. Germline loops: CDR1 KGHDR, CDR2 SFDVKD. J gave up 0 bases and V 9 bases, and 3 bases lay outside the gene matches. This CDR3 is 13 amino acids long. CDR3 region: CATQDRYQETQYF. The CDR3 DNA sequence: TGTGCCACCCAGGACAGGTACCAAGAGACCCAGTACTTC.

The genes are TRBV5-6 and TRBJ2-7; D uncertain. The CDR3 length is 11 residues. Germline loops: CDR1 SGHDT, CDR2 YYEEEE. Trimming removed 3 bases from V and 5 bases from J, with 6 bases in between. CDR3 nucleotides: TGTGCCAGCAGCTACCTTGACGAGCAGTACTTC. This codes for CASSYLDEQYF.

This chain's CDR3 is CASSARLAGDTQYF. For the CDR3, the DNA is TGTGCCAGCAGCGCACGACTAGCTGGCGATACGCAGTATTTT. The chain uses TRBV9 and TRBJ2-3; the match to TRBD2 covers 7 bases. V lost 3 bases, J lost 6 bases, and 7 bases stayed unmatched. The germline gives CDR1 SGDLS, CDR2 YYNGEE. This CDR3 has 14 residues.

V and J are TRBV30 and TRBJ2-5; TRBD2 aligns across 9 bases. V shed 7 bases and J 4 bases; nucleotides not matched to a gene: 10. Germline CDR1 reads GTSNPN; CDR2 reads SVGIG (reference sequence). The length of the CDR3 is 14 residues. The CDR3 coding sequence is TGTGCCTCCCTGGGGCGGGGGGGCCGAGAGACCCAGTACTTC. Translation gives CASLGRGGRETQYF. Full variable domain (missing parts from reference TRBV30 and TRBJ2-5): SQTIHQWPATLVQPVGSPLSLECTVEGTSNPNLYWYRQAAGRGLQLLFYSVGIGQISSEVPQNLSASRPQDRQFILSSKKLLLSDSGFYLCASLGRGGRETQYFGPGTRLLVL.

The V and J genes are TRBV20-1 and TRBJ2-5; possibly TRBD1 for D (7 bases). Germline V gives CDR1 DFQATT, CDR2 SNEGSKA (reference sequence). The CDR3 loop spans 12 amino acids. V gave up 6 bases and J gave up 4 bases, with 12 bases separating them. CDR3 DNA sequence: TGCAGTGCCACCCAGGGGGGAGAGACCCAGTACTTC. Its translation is CSATQGGETQYF.